This T cell receptor beta chain comes out of a study of long-term antiretroviral therapy in people with HIV. Version v3.0 of the immunoSEQ assay ran at survey level. TCRdb keeps only in-frame clones here, not all; method: immunoSEQ multiplex PCR. The top ten hold roughly 4.9% of the sample, which has about 43,000 clones, around nine tenths seen once. Study-wide findings and caveats: All time points showed a repertoire dominated by clones expanded before ART.

CDR3 length equals 12 residues. Germline CDR1 is GTSNPN and CDR2 is SVGIG (reference sequence). Trimming removed 3 bases at V and 3 bases at J, with 8 bases between. A word on this clone: Its antigen is unknown.

The receptor comes from a woman aged 45 to 65 with HIV. Specimen: unsorted PBMCs, collected 0.1 years before starting antiretroviral therapy. The rearrangement joins TRBV30 to TRBJ1-1, with D hard to call. In DNA, the CDR3 is TGTGCCTGGAGGTCCAGCTACACTGAAGCTTTCTTT. Translating it yields CAWRSSYTEAFF. Together with reference TRBV30 and TRBJ1-1, the CDR3 gives the full variable domain: SQTIHQWPATLVQPVGSPLSLECTVEGTSNPNLYWYRQAAGRGLQLLFYSVGIGQISSEVPQNLSASRPQDRQFILSSKKLLLSDSGFYLCAWRSSYTEAFFGQGTRLTVV.